A selection of T cell receptor beta chains follows, all from one sample in a study of shared clonotypes between healthy human individuals. The data were produced by immunoSEQ multiplex PCR, yet TCRdb's version contains in-frame clones alone and is incomplete. The sample consists of over a million clones, around 78% of them appearing once. The sample comprised memory CD4+ T cells from PBMCs. These receptors were collected from a man between 18 and 29 years old in good health. Some clones in this sample may be carry-over from other donors' samples. Both conserved end residues are part of each CDR3. The D gene is left open where the match is weak. Size tells how often a clone was seen (once, few, many) or the class of an expanded clone, and some rows leave it out.

clone_size,v_call,d_call,j_call,cdr3_nt,cdr3_aa
once,TRBV28,NA,TRBJ1-3,TGTGCCAGCAGTTTCCAGCGAGGGGGATCTGGAAACACCATATATTTT,CASSFQRGGSGNTIYF
NA,TRBV18,NA,TRBJ1-3,TGTGCCAGCTCAACTGCGATAGGAGGCTCTGGAAACACCATATATTTT,CASSTAIGGSGNTIYF
once,TRBV4-1,NA,TRBJ1-5,TGCGCCAGCAGCAAACCTCCGGGCCTCTACAGCAATCAGCCCCAGCATTTT,CASSKPPGLYSNQPQHF
NA,TRBV5-1,NA,TRBJ2-3,TGCGCCAGCAGCTTGGTTACAACCTCTAGCACAGATACGCAGTATTTT,CASSLVTTSSTDTQYF
NA,TRBV15,TRBD2,TRBJ2-7,TGTGCCACCAGCAGAAGCGGGGCCTGGGAGGAGCAGTACTTC,CATSRSGAWEEQYF
NA,TRBV7-2,NA,TRBJ2-1,TGTGCCAGCAGCTTAGCTGTCGGGAGAGGTGAGCAGTTCTTC,CASSLAVGRGEQFF
NA,TRBV7-2,TRBD1,TRBJ2-7,TGTGCCAGCAGCTCCTACGGGACAGGGCCCTACGAGCAGTACTTC,CASSSYGTGPYEQYF
few,TRBV7-2,NA,TRBJ2-7,TGTGCCAGCAGGGGTCAGGGGTCCCACGAGCAGTACTTC,CASRGQGSHEQYF
few,TRBV4-2,NA,TRBJ2-1,TGTGCCAGCACGCCCGTTGGGACGACCAACAATGAGCAGTTCTTC,CASTPVGTTNNEQFF
NA,TRBV5-3,TRBD1,TRBJ2-3,TGTGCCAGAAGCACGACAGGGTGCGCAGATACGCAGTATTTT,CARSTTGCADTQYF
NA,TRBV5-4,TRBD2,TRBJ2-3,TGTGCCAGCCGGGGGGGGACCACAGATACGCAGTATTTT,CASRGGTTDTQYF
NA,TRBV2,TRBD2,TRBJ2-5,TGTGCCAGCAGTCCCGGGACTAGCGGCCAAGAGACCCAGTACTTC,CASSPGTSGQETQYF
NA,TRBV30,NA,TRBJ1-5,TGTGCCTGGAGCGCGACAGGCTTAAGTCAGCCCCAGCATTTT,CAWSATGLSQPQHF
NA,TRBV4-1,NA,TRBJ2-5,TGCGCCAGCAGCCAAGACAGGGGAGCAGGGGACCAGTACTTC,CASSQDRGAGDQYF
NA,TRBV7-2,NA,TRBJ1-5,TGTGCCAGCAGCTTACGTGGCAATCAGCCCCAGCATTTT,CASSLRGNQPQHF
NA,TRBV2,TRBD1,TRBJ2-5,TGTGCCAGCAGTACTCTGGACAGGGAGAAAGAGACCCAGTACTTC,CASSTLDREKETQYF
NA,TRBV30,NA,TRBJ1-1,TGTGCCTGGAGTGTTAGCCTGAACACTGAAGCTTTCTTT,CAWSVSLNTEAFF
few,TRBV29-1,TRBD1,TRBJ2-1,TGCAGCGTTGAAGACCCGGGACAGGAGTCCTACAATGAGCAGTTCTTC,CSVEDPGQESYNEQFF
NA,TRBV7-9,NA,TRBJ2-4,TGTGCCAGCAGCCGAGGGGAAAACATTCAGTACTTC,CASSRGENIQYF
NA,TRBV20-1,NA,TRBJ2-1,TGCAGTGCTCACACGTACAATGAGCAGTTCTTC,CSAHTYNEQFF
NA,TRBV7-3,TRBD2,TRBJ2-3,TGTGCCAGCAGCTTAATGTCTAGCGGGAGTATGGACACAGATACGCAGTATTTT,CASSLMSSGSMDTDTQYF
NA,TRBV9,TRBD2,TRBJ2-4,TGTGCCAGCAGCGCCTATGGACTAGCGGGAGGTCGTGAAACCAAAAACATTCAGTACTTC,CASSAYGLAGGRETKNIQYF
NA,TRBV28,NA,TRBJ1-1,TGTGCCAGCAGCCCCCCCAGGCCGGGGCCTGAAGCTTTCTTT,CASSPPRPGPEAFF
NA,TRBV28,NA,TRBJ1-2,TGTGCCAGCAGCGTTGGGAACTATGGCTACACCTTC,CASSVGNYGYTF
NA,TRBV5-1,NA,TRBJ1-1,TGCGCCAGCAGCTTGGTGGGGCCCCTGAACACTGAAGCTTTCTTT,CASSLVGPLNTEAFF
NA,TRBV5-1,NA,TRBJ2-7,TGCGCCAGCAGCTTGGGACAGCCCTGGGACGAGCAGTACTTC,CASSLGQPWDEQYF
NA,TRBV27,NA,TRBJ1-4,TGTGCCAGCAGTTTTTCTGGCTTTGAAAAACTGTTTTTT,CASSFSGFEKLFF
NA,TRBV18,NA,TRBJ1-1,TGTGCCAGCTCAAAACCAGGGAGGAACACTGAAGCTTTCTTT,CASSKPGRNTEAFF
NA,TRBV30,NA,TRBJ2-6,TGTGCCTGGAGTCCGGGGGGCGGTGGGGCCAACGTCCTGACTTTC,CAWSPGGGGANVLTF
few,TRBV27,NA,TRBJ2-7,TGTGCCGGGCTAGCCCTGAGGGGATACGAGCAGTACTTC,CAGLALRGYEQYF
NA,TRBV14,NA,TRBJ1-4,TGTGCCAGCAGCCAATCATTGGGAGGGACAGAAAAACTGTTTTTT,CASSQSLGGTEKLFF
few,TRBV5-1,NA,TRBJ1-2,TGCGCCAGCAGCGGGGCCCAGGACACTGGCTACACCTTC,CASSGAQDTGYTF
NA,TRBV7-2,TRBD2,TRBJ2-7,TGTGCCAGCAGCTTCCGGGAGGGCCTCCCCGAGCAGTACTTC,CASSFREGLPEQYF
NA,TRBV2,TRBD1,TRBJ1-4,TGTGCCAACCGACGGGACAGGGAGGGAAAACTGTTTTTT,CANRRDREGKLFF
NA,TRBV6-4,TRBD1,TRBJ1-5,TGTGCCAGCAACCCCCCAGGGGGCGGAAATCAGCCCCAGCATTTT,CASNPPGGGNQPQHF
once,TRBV29-1,NA,TRBJ1-1,TGCAGCGTTGATAAGGGGTGGGGCACTGAAGCTTTCTTT,CSVDKGWGTEAFF
NA,TRBV19,NA,TRBJ2-1,TGTGCCAGTAGTACGACAGGTGGTGGGAATGAGCAGTTCTTC,CASSTTGGGNEQFF
NA,TRBV29-1,NA,TRBJ1-1,TGCAGCGTTGCGGAGGGCACGAACACTGAAGCTTTCTTT,CSVAEGTNTEAFF
NA,TRBV7-6,NA,TRBJ1-4,TGTGCCAGCAGCTTAAGGGGTGAAAAACTGTTTTTT,CASSLRGEKLFF
NA,TRBV5-3,TRBD1,TRBJ1-6,TGTGCCAGAAGTCAGCCCGGGACAGAATATAATTCACCCCTCCACTTT,CARSQPGTEYNSPLHF
NA,TRBV27,TRBD1,TRBJ2-7,TGTGCCAGCAGTTTATACAGGGGAACTTACGAGCAGTACTTC,CASSLYRGTYEQYF
NA,TRBV4-1,NA,TRBJ2-7,TGCGCCAGCAGAGCAAACCCGGGACGGGGAACCTACGAGCAGTACTTC,CASRANPGRGTYEQYF
NA,TRBV19,NA,TRBJ2-3,TGTGCCAGTAGTAGGGGGCAGATAGATACGCAGTATTTT,CASSRGQIDTQYF
NA,TRBV19,TRBD1,TRBJ1-1,TGTGCCAGTAAAGGAGGGACAGTGAACACTGAAGCTTTCTTT,CASKGGTVNTEAFF
NA,TRBV2,TRBD2,TRBJ2-1,TGTGCCAGCAGCGGGGGGGCGGGAAGTGAGCAGTTCTTC,CASSGGAGSEQFF
NA,TRBV28,TRBD1,TRBJ1-5,TGTGCCAGCAGAGGAACCGGACAGGGGCCCCGACAGCCCCAGCATTTT,CASRGTGQGPRQPQHF
NA,TRBV2,TRBD1,TRBJ2-7,TGTGCCAGCAGGGGGACAGGAGTCGACGAGCAGTACTTC,CASRGTGVDEQYF
NA,TRBV9,NA,TRBJ1-3,TGTGCCAGCAGCGGAAACAGTGCCTCTGGAAACACCATATATTTT,CASSGNSASGNTIYF
NA,TRBV29-1,NA,TRBJ2-3,TGCAGCGTTGGGCGGGGGACAGACACAGATACGCAGTATTTT,CSVGRGTDTDTQYF
NA,TRBV5-5,TRBD1,TRBJ1-2,TGTGCCAGCAGCTACACCCCCGGACAGGTCCATGGCTACACCTTC,CASSYTPGQVHGYTF
many,TRBV10-3,TRBD1,TRBJ1-2,TGTGCCATCAGCCGGGACAGCATCTATGGCTACACCTTC,CAISRDSIYGYTF
once,TRBV7-4,NA,TRBJ2-7,TGTGCCAGCAGCTTGAATAAAGGCTACGAGCAGTACTTC,CASSLNKGYEQYF
once,TRBV7-9,TRBD1,TRBJ2-7,TGTGCCAGCAGCCCCGGACAGGGAGCCTACGAGCAGTACTTC,CASSPGQGAYEQYF
NA,TRBV30,NA,TRBJ2-7,TGTGCCTGGAGTGTACGGCGGGGTTCGGCGCAGTACTTC,CAWSVRRGSAQYF
NA,TRBV20-1,NA,TRBJ1-5,TGCAGTGCTGGTAATCAGCCCCAGCATTTT,CSAGNQPQHF
NA,TRBV6-6,NA,TRBJ2-7,TGTGCCAGCAGTTACTCCGATCCCTACGAGCAGTACTTC,CASSYSDPYEQYF
NA,TRBV30,TRBD2,TRBJ2-7,TGTGCCTGGAGTGTACTCGGGAGGGCCGGGTACGAGCAGTACTTC,CAWSVLGRAGYEQYF
NA,TRBV5-6,NA,TRBJ2-7,TGTGCCAGCAGCTTGCGGGGTTTCCCCCACTACGAGCAGTACTTC,CASSLRGFPHYEQYF
NA,TRBV7-9,NA,TRBJ2-1,TGTGCCAGCAGCTTGCCCGTGCAGGGGACCTACAATGAGCAGTTCTTC,CASSLPVQGTYNEQFF
many,TRBV6-1,TRBD1,TRBJ1-2,TGTGCCAGCAGTGAAGCCGGACAGGCCGAGGGCTATGGCTACACCTTC,CASSEAGQAEGYGYTF